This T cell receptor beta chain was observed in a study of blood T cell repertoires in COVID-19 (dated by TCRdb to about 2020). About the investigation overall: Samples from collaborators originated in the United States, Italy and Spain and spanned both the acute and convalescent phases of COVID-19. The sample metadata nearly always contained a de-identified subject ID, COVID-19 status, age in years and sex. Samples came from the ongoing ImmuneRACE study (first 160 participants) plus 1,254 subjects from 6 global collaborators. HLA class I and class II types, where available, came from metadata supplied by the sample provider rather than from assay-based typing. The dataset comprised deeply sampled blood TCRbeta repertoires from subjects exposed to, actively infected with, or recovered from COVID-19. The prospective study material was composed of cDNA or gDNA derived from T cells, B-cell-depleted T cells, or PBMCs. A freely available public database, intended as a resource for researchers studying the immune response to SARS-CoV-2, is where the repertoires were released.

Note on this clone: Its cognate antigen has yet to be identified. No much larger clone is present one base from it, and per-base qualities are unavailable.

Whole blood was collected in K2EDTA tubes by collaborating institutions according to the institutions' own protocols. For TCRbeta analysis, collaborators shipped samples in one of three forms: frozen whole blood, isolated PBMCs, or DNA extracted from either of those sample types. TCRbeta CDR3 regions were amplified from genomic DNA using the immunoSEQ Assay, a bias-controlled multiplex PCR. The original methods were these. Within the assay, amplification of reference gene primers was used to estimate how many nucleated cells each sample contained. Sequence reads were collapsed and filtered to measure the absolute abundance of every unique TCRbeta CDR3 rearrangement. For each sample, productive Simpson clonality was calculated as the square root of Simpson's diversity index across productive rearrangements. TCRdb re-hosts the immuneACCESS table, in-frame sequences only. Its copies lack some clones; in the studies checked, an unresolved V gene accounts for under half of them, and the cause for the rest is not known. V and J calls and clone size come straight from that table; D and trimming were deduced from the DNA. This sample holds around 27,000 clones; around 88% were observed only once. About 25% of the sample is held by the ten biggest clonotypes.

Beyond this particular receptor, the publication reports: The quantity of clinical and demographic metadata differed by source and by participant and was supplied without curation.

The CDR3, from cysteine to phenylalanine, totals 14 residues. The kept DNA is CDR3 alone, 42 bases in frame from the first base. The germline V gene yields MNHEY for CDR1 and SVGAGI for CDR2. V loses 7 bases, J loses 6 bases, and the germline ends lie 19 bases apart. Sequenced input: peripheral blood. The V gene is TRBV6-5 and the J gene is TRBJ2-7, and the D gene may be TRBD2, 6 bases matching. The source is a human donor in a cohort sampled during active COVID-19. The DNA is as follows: TGTGCCAGCAACTTTGGGCGGGGAGGTGGCGAGCAGTACTTC. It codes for CASNFGRGGGEQYF.